Shown below are 14 T cell receptor beta chains from a single sample sequenced in a study of PD-1 blockade in classical Hodgkin lymphoma. TCRdb's table, derived via immunoSEQ multiplex PCR, lists solely in-frame clones and lacks some. The sample holds more than 45,000 clones, just under 75% seen once. Each patient experienced a relapse that followed autologous stem cell transplantation, and brentuximab vedotin exposure varied. Sequencing used peripheral blood mononuclear cells (PBMCs), obtained before the second cycle of nivolumab. These receptors all come from a human donor with classical Hodgkin lymphoma.

A few counts support this clone. The V and J genes are TRBV6-5 and TRBJ1-2, with 7 positions matching TRBD1. CDR1 is MNHEY and CDR2 is SVGAGI in the germline V gene. The CDR3 covers 14 residues. Germline trimming cut 6 bases from V and 8 bases from J; bases unmatched to any gene: 12. CDR3 sequence (DNA): TGTGCCAGCAGGGGACAGCCGGAGGGGGAAGGCTACACCTTC. Translated: CASRGQPEGEGYTF.

J is TRBJ2-1 and V is TRBV9; D is unclear. The germline CDR1 and CDR2 sequences are SGDLS and YYNGEE. Deletions cut 0 bases from V and 3 bases from J, with 1 base between. The CDR3 sequence is 12 residues long. CDR3 nucleotides: TGTGCCAGCAGCGTAGACTACAATGAGCAGTTCTTC. This gives the protein CASSVDYNEQFF. Full variable domain (missing parts from reference TRBV9 and TRBJ2-1): DSGVTQTPKHLITATGQRVTLRCSPRSGDLSVYWYQQSLDQGLQFLIQYYNGEERAKGNILERFSAQQFPDLHSELNLSSLELGDSALYFCASSVDYNEQFFGPGTRLTVL.

The gene calls are TRBV28 and TRBJ2-7, with 13 bases that match TRBD2. In germline, CDR1 is MDHEN, CDR2 SYDVKM. This CDR3 spans 16 amino acids. J gave up 3 bases and V 6 bases, and 8 bases lay outside the gene matches. In DNA, the CDR3 is TGTGCCAGCAGGTCGGGACTAGCGGGACTCTTCTACGAGCAGTACTTC. Its protein product is CASRSGLAGLFYEQYF. Full variable domain (missing parts from reference TRBV28 and TRBJ2-7): DVKVTQSSRYLVKRTGEKVFLECVQDMDHENMFWYRQDPGLGLRLIYFSYDVKMKEKGDIPEGYSVSREKKERFSLILESASTNQTSMYLCASRSGLAGLFYEQYFGPGTRLTVT.

The rearrangement uses TRBV11-2 and TRBJ2-7, with D uncertain. This CDR3 spans 15 amino acids. V was clipped by 1 base and J by 3 bases, with 13 bases between them. Germline CDR1 is SGHAT and CDR2 is FQNNGV. In DNA, the CDR3 is TGTGCCAGCAGCTTAGTGTTTGGGCCGCTCTACGAGCAGTACTTC. This gives the protein CASSLVFGPLYEQYF.

The gene calls are TRBV7-9 and TRBJ1-1, with 10 bases lining up with TRBD1. The CDR3 totals 14 residues. J gave up 5 bases and V 4 bases, and 4 bases lay outside the gene matches. CDR1 is SEHNR, CDR2 FQNEAQ, per germline (reference sequence). The DNA for the CDR3 is TGTGCCAGCAGCTACGGACAGGGGGTTACTGAAGCTTTCTTT. Its translation: CASSYGQGVTEAFF.

The J gene is TRBJ2-2, the V gene TRBV13, with 7 bases identical to TRBD2. CDR3 length: 15 amino acids. The J segment lost 3 bases and the V segment lost 2 bases, leaving 3 bases of the junction unmatched. The germline V gene encodes CDR1 PRHDT and CDR2 FYEKMQ (reference sequence). The CDR3, as DNA: TGTGCCAGCAGCTTACGGGGGGAGGACACCGGGGAGCTGTTTTTT. Amino acids: CASSLRGEDTGELFF.

V and J are TRBV7-7 and TRBJ2-5, with 7 nucleotides matching TRBD2. Germline CDR1 SSHAT, CDR2 FNYEAQ (reference sequence). With 2 bases clipped from V and 2 bases from J, the junction kept 8 bases outside the gene matches. The CDR3 runs 16 residues. CDR3 in DNA: TGTGCCAGCAGCTTACGGGCGGGGGACGCACAAGAGACCCAGTACTTC. Protein sequence: CASSLRAGDAQETQYF. Full variable domain (rest looked up from reference TRBV7-7 and TRBJ2-5): GAGVSQSPRYKVTKRGQDVTLRCDPISSHATLYWYQQALGQGPEFLTYFNYEAQPDKSGLPSDRFSAERPEGSISTLTIQRTEQRDSAMYRCASSLRAGDAQETQYFGPGTRLLVL.

This clone has a handful of counts. This rearrangement joins TRBV6-5 to TRBJ2-1; TRBD1 is a possible D gene (6 bases). The V and J ends lost 6 bases and 7 bases respectively, with 10 bases between them. The CDR3 extends over 12 amino acids. Germline-derived CDR1 and CDR2 are MNHEY and SVGAGI. DNA of the CDR3: TGTGCCAGCAGCAAGGACAGAAATGAGCAGTTCTTC. This translates into CASSKDRNEQFF.

The chain joins TRBV7-2 to TRBJ2-3; TRBD2 matches at 7 bases. Germline CDR1 and CDR2: SGHTA and FQGNSA. The length of the CDR3 is 17 residues. With V trimmed by 5 bases and J by 0 bases, 11 bases remained unmatched. CDR3 DNA: TGTGCCAGCAGCCGAGGGCTAGCGGTTTCTAGCACAGATACGCAGTATTTT. Protein sequence: CASSRGLAVSSTDTQYF.

The chain joins TRBV6-1 to TRBJ1-2; no definite D call. Trimming removed 10 bases from V and 2 bases from J, with 20 bases in between. The CDR3 sequence is 15 residues long. Germline V gene sequence: CDR1 MNHNS, CDR2 SASEGT. CDR3 protein: CATTLRVAPNYGYTF. CDR3 nucleotides: TGTGCCACCACCTTAAGGGTGGCGCCAAACTATGGCTACACCTTC.

The V gene is TRBV29-1, the J gene TRBJ2-1, with a weak D call TRBD1 (5 bases). The V gene's germline CDR1 is SQVTM and CDR2 ANQGSEA. This CDR3 region has 14 residues. The germline V and J ends were trimmed by 6 bases and 9 bases, with 21 bases remaining between them. CDR3 loop: CSVLLQGSPGEQFF. The CDR3 DNA reads as TGCAGCGTCCTATTGCAGGGATCCCCTGGTGAGCAGTTCTTC.

V and J are TRBV6-6 and TRBJ2-7; D is possibly TRBD2 (5 bases). V lost 8 bases and J 2 bases, leaving 10 bases between the germline ends. CDR1 MNHNY and CDR2 SVGAGI come from the germline V gene (reference sequence). The CDR3 is 12 amino acids. Written as DNA, the CDR3 is TGTGCCAGCGGGAGTCGGACCTACGAGCAGTACTTC. It specifies CASGSRTYEQYF.

The rearrangement links TRBV7-9 to TRBJ1-2; D remains unclear. The CDR3 is 13 amino acids. The germline V and J ends were trimmed by 2 bases and 0 bases, with 4 bases remaining between them. Germline V CDR1 and CDR2: SEHNR, FQNEAQ (reference sequence). The CDR3 loop reads CASSLQANYGYTF. The CDR3 nucleotides read TGTGCCAGCAGCTTACAGGCTAACTATGGCTACACCTTC.

Worth noting for this clone: The same CDR3 is also encoded by other DNA sequences in this sample. J is TRBJ2-7 and V is TRBV7-9; D uncertain. Germline lookup yields CDR1 SEHNR and CDR2 FQNEAQ (reference sequence). The germline V and J ends were trimmed by 3 bases and 1 base, with 13 bases remaining between them. The CDR3 has 15 amino acids. The CDR3 nucleotides are TGTGCCAGCAGCTTTAATCCTTCAGGTTCCTACGAGCAGTACTTC. Residues: CASSFNPSGSYEQYF.